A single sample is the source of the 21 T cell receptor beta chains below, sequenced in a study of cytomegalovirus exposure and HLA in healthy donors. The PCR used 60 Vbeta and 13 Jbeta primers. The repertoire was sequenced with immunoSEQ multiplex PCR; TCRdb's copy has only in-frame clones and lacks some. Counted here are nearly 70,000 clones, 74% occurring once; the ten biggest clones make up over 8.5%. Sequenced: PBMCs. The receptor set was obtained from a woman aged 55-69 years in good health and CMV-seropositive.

CDR3 sequence reads: CASRDRGFNEKLFF. In DNA, the CDR3 is TGTGCCAGCAGGGACAGGGGGTTTAATGAAAAACTGTTTTTT. The rearrangement joins TRBV6-5 to TRBJ1-4; 10 bases agree with TRBD1. The CDR3 has 14 amino acids. V was pared by 6 bases and J by 4 bases, with 2 bases of the junction left unmatched. Germline CDR1 is MNHEY and CDR2 is SVGAGI.

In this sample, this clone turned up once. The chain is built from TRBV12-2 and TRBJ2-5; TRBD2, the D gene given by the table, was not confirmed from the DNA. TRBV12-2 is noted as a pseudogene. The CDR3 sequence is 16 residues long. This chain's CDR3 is CASRLPRTGEGETQYF. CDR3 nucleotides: TGTGCAAGTCGCTTACCCCGGACCGGCGAGGGCGAGACCCAGTACTTC.

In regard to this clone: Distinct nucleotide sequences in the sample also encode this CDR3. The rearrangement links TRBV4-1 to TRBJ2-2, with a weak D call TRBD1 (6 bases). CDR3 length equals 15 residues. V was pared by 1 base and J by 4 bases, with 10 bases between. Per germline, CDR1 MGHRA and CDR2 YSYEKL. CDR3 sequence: CASSQGGPRTGELFF. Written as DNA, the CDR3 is TGCGCCAGCAGCCAAGGGGGGCCGCGCACCGGGGAGCTGTTTTTT.

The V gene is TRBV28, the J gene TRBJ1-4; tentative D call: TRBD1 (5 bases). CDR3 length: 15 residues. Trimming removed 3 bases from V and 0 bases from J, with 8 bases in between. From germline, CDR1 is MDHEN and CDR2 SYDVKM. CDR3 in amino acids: CASSLPGTTNEKLFF. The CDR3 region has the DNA TGTGCCAGCAGTTTGCCAGGGACAACTAATGAAAAACTGTTTTTT.

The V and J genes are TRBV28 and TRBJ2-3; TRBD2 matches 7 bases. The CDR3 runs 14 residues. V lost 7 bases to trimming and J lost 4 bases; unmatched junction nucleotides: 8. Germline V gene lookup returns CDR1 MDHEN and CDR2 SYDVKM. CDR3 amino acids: CASTKSGISDTQYF. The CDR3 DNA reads TGTGCCAGCACCAAAAGCGGGATCTCAGATACGCAGTATTTT.

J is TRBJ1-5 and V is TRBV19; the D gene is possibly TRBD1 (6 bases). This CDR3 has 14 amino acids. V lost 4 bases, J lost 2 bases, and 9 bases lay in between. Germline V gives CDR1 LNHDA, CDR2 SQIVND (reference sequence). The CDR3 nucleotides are TGTGCCAGTAGTACCAGGGGACGCAATCAGCCCCAGCATTTT. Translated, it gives CASSTRGRNQPQHF. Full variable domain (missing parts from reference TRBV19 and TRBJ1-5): DGGITQSPKYLFRKEGQNVTLSCEQNLNHDAMYWYRQDPGQGLRLIYYSQIVNDFQKGDIAEGYSVSREKKESFPLTVTSAQKNPTAFYLCASSTRGRNQPQHFGDGTRLSIL.

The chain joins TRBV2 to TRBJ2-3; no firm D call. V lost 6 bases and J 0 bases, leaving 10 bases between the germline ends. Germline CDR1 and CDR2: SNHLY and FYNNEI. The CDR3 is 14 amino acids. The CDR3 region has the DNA TGTGCCAGCAGGGAATTTCATAGCACAGATACGCAGTATTTT. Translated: CASREFHSTDTQYF.

Here the CDR3 DNA reads TGTGCCAGTAGCAACGTCGGGATTAATCAGCCCCAGCATTTT. This encodes CASSNVGINQPQHF. V usage is TRBV19 and J usage is TRBJ1-5, with D unclear. Trimming pared 6 bases from V and 4 bases from J, leaving 13 bases between. Germline V CDR1 and CDR2: LNHDA, SQIVND (reference sequence). This CDR3 comprises 14 residues.

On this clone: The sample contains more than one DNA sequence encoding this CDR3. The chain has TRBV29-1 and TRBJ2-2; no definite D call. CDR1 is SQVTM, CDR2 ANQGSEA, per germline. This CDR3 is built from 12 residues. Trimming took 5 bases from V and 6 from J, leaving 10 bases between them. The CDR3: CSVKLFPGELFF. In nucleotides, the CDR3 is TGCAGCGTTAAACTGTTTCCCGGGGAGCTGTTTTTT.

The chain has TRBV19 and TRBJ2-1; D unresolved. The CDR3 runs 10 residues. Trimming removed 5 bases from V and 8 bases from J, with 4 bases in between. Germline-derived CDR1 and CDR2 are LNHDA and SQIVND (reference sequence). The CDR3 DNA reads TGTGCCAGTAGTCGGGATGAGCAGTTCTTC. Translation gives CASSRDEQFF. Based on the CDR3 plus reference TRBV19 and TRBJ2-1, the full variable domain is DGGITQSPKYLFRKEGQNVTLSCEQNLNHDAMYWYRQDPGQGLRLIYYSQIVNDFQKGDIAEGYSVSREKKESFPLTVTSAQKNPTAFYLCASSRDEQFFGPGTRLTVL.

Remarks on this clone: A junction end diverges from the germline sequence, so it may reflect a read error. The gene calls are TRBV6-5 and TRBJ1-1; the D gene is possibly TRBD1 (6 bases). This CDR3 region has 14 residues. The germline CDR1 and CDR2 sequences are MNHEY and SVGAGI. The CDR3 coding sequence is TGTGCCAGCAGTACCCCTGAGGGGGTCACTGACGCTTTCTTT. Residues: CASSTPEGVTDAFF.

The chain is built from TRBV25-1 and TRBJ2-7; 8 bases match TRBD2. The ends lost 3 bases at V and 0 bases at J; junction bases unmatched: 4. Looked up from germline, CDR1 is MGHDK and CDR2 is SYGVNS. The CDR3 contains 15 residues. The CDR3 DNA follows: TGTGCCAGCAGTGATCCCGGGACTAGCTCCTACGAGCAGTACTTC. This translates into CASSDPGTSSYEQYF.

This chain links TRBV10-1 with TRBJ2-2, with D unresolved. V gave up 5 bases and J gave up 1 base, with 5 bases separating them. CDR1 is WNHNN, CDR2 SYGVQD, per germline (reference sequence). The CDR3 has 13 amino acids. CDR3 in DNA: TGCGCCAGCAGTCTCCGGAACACCGGGGAGCTGTTTTTT. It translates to CASSLRNTGELFF.

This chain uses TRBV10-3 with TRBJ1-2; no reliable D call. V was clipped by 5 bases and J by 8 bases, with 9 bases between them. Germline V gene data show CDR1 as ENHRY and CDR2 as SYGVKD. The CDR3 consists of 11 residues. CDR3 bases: TGTGCCATCAGTTGGGAGGGAGGCTACACCTTC. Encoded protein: CAISWEGGYTF.

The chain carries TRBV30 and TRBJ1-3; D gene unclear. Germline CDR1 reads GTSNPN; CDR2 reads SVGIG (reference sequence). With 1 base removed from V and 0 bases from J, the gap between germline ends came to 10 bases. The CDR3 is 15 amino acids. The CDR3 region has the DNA TGTGCCTGGAGTGCCGCAGTCCGCTCTGGAAACACCATATATTTT. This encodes CAWSAAVRSGNTIYF.

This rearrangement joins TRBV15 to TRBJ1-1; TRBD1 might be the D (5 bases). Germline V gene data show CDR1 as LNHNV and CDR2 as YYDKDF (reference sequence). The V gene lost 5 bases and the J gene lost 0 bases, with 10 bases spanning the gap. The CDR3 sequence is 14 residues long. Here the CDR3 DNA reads TGTGCCACCAGCGCGGGGCAGCTGAACACTGAAGCTTTCTTT. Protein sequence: CATSAGQLNTEAFF.

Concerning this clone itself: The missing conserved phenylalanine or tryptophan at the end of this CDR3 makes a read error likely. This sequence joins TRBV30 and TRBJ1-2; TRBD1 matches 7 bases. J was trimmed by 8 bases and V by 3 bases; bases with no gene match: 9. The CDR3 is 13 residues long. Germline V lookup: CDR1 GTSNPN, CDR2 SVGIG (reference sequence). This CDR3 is CAWRLDRDGGYTV. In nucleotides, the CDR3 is TGTGCCTGGAGACTCGACAGGGACGGGGGCTACACCGTC.

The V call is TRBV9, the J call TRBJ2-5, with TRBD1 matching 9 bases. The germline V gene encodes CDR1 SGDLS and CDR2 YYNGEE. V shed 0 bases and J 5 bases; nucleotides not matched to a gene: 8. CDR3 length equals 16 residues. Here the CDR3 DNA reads TGTGCCAGCAGCGTAGCTCTCACAGGGGGCGAGGAGACCCAGTACTTC. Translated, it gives CASSVALTGGEETQYF.

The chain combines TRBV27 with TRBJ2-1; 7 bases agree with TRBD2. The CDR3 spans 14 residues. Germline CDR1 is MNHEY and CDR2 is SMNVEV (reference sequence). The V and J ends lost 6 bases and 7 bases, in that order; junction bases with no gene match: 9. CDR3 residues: CASSPGGTLNEQFF. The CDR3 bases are TGTGCCAGCAGCCCGGGAGGAACTTTGAATGAGCAGTTCTTC.

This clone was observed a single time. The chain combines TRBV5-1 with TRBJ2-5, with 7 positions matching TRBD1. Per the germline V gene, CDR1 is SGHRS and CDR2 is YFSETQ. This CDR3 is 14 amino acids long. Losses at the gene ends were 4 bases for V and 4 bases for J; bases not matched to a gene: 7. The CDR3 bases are TGCGCCAGCAGCCTACGGACAGGTCTAGAGACCCAGTACTTC. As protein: CASSLRTGLETQYF.

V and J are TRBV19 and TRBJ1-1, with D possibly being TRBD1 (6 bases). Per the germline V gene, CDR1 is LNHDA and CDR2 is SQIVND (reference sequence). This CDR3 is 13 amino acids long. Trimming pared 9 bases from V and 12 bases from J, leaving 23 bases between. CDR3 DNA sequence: TGTGCCAGCCTTAGCCGGGACACTCTCGGGACTTTCTTT. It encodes CASLSRDTLGTFF.